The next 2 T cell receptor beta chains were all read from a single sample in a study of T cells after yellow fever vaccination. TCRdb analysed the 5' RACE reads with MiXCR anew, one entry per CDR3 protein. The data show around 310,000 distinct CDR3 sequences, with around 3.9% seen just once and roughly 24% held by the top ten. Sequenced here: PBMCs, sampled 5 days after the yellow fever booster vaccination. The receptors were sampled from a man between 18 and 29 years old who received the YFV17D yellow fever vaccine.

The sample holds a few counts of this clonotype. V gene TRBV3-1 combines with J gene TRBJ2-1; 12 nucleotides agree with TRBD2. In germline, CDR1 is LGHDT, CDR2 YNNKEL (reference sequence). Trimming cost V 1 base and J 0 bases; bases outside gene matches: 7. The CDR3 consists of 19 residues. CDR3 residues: CASSQGLAGVSSSYNEQFF. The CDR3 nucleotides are TGTGCCAGCAGCCAAGGACTAGCGGGGGTCAGTAGCTCCTACAATGAGCAGTTCTTC.

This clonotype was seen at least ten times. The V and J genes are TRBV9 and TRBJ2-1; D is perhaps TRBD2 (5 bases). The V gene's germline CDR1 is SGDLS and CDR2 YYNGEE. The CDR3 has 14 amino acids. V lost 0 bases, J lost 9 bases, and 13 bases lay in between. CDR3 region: CASSVAPLGSEQFF. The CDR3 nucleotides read TGTGCCAGCAGCGTAGCCCCCTTGGGGAGTGAGCAGTTCTTC. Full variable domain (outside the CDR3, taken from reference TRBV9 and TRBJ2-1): DSGVTQTPKHLITATGQRVTLRCSPRSGDLSVYWYQQSLDQGLQFLIQYYNGEERAKGNILERFSAQQFPDLHSELNLSSLELGDSALYFCASSVAPLGSEQFFGPGTRLTVL.